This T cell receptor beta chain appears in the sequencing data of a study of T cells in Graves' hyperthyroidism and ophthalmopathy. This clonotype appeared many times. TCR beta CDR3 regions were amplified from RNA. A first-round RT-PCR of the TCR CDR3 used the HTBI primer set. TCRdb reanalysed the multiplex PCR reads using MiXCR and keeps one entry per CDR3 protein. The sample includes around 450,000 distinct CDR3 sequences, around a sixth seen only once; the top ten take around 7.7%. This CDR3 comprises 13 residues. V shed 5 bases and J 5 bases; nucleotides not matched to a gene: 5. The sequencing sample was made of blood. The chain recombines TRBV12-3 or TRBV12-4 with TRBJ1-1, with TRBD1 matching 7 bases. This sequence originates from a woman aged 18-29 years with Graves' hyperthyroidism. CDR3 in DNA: TGTGCCAGCAGTCAGACAGGGTGGACTGAAGCTTTCTTT. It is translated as CASSQTGWTEAFF.